This passage covers 22 T cell receptor beta chains from one sample sequenced in a study of T-cell memory formation after mild COVID-19. TCRdb called the 5' RACE reads again in MiXCR, with one record for every CDR3 protein. The sample yields about 560,000 distinct CDR3 sequences, roughly 17% seen once. Material: PBMCs or a T cell subset sorted from them (not recorded which). The receptors stem from an adult woman who had mild COVID-19 (a few samples of this study predate the infection). Cell type and time point are not known.

V gene TRBV10-3 combines with J gene TRBJ1-5; the match to TRBD1 covers 8 bases. V dropped 0 bases and J dropped 0; count of bases not matched to a gene: 4. Germline V gene sequence: CDR1 ENHRY, CDR2 SYGVKD. The CDR3 is 17 amino acids. As DNA, the CDR3 is TGTGCCATCAGTGAGTCGACAGGGGACCATAGCAATCAGCCCCAGCATTTT. Protein sequence: CAISESTGDHSNQPQHF.

The sample holds one count of this clonotype. V gene TRBV6-2 or TRBV6-3 combines with J gene TRBJ2-7; maybe TRBD2 (6 bases). V was cut by 6 bases and J by 2 bases, with 14 bases left in between. The germline gives CDR1 MNHEY, CDR2 SVGEGT. This CDR3 has 14 amino acids. CDR3 nucleotide sequence: TGTGCCAGCAGACCGGGACTGGGAACCTACGAGCAGTACTTC. Protein sequence: CASRPGLGTYEQYF.

Only a few counts were recorded for this clonotype. This chain uses TRBV7-6 with TRBJ2-1, with 14 bases fitting TRBD2. The germline V gene has CDR1 SGHVS and CDR2 FNYEAQ. V lost 3 bases to trimming and J lost 3 bases; unmatched junction nucleotides: 10. The CDR3 loop spans 19 amino acids. This CDR3 is CASSLGTSGGQSIYNEQFF. The CDR3 DNA is TGTGCCAGCAGCTTGGGGACTAGCGGGGGCCAATCCATCTACAATGAGCAGTTCTTC. Filled out from reference TRBV7-6 and TRBJ2-1, the complete variable domain reads GAGVSQSPRYKVTKRGQDVALRCDPISGHVSLYWYRQALGQGPEFLTYFNYEAQQDKSGLPNDRFSAERPEGSISTLTIQRTEQRDSAMYRCASSLGTSGGQSIYNEQFFGPGTRLTVL.

This chain links TRBV21-1 with TRBJ2-1. TRBV21-1 is shown as a pseudogene. The CDR3 is 13 amino acids. CDR3 DNA sequence: TGTGCCAGCAGCAAGTGGCAGACCAATGAGCAGTTCTTC. The encoded protein is CASSKWQTNEQFF.

This clonotype was observed at least ten times. The chain employs TRBV12-3 or TRBV12-4 and TRBJ2-3; D is perhaps TRBD1 (5 bases). The CDR3 length is 16 residues. Trimming stripped 6 bases from V and 5 bases from J, with 21 bases between. CDR3 amino acids: CASRPSTRVRKDTQYF. The CDR3 DNA is TGTGCCAGCAGACCGAGCACCAGGGTCAGGAAAGATACGCAGTATTTT.

In its sample, this clonotype was seen a few times. The chain carries TRBV5-5 and TRBJ1-1; TRBD1 aligns across 7 bases. The CDR3 consists of 15 residues. Germline loops: CDR1 SGHKS, CDR2 YYEKEE (reference sequence). The V and J ends lost 3 bases and 0 bases, in that order; junction bases with no gene match: 5. The CDR3 protein is CASSSTQGLNTEAFF. CDR3 sequence (DNA): TGTGCCAGCAGCTCGACACAGGGGTTGAACACTGAAGCTTTCTTT.

The V call is TRBV15, the J call TRBJ2-1; D is perhaps TRBD1 (5 bases). CDR3 length: 13 residues. CDR1 and CDR2 from the germline V gene are LNHNV and YYDKDF (reference sequence). V shed 8 bases and J shed 4 bases, with 12 bases lying between them. CDR3 sequence (DNA): TGTGCCACCTCCGTCAGGGCTTACAATGAGCAGTTCTTC. Translation gives CATSVRAYNEQFF. Full variable domain (rest looked up from reference TRBV15 and TRBJ2-1): DAMVIQNPRYQVTQFGKPVTLSCSQTLNHNVMYWYQQKSSQAPKLLFHYYDKDFNNEADTPDNFQSRRPNTSFCFLDIRSPGLGDTAMYLCATSVRAYNEQFFGPGTRLTVL.

Many counts were recorded for this clonotype. The chain employs TRBV29-1 and TRBJ2-5, with no clear D. Germline V CDR1 and CDR2: SQVTM, ANQGSEA. V was cut by 0 bases and J by 4 bases, with 12 bases left in between. The CDR3 covers 14 residues. The DNA for the CDR3 is TGCAGCGTTGAAGATGGATCCATACGAGAGACCCAGTACTTC. Translated: CSVEDGSIRETQYF.

The table lists this clonotype with many counts. The gene calls are TRBV20-1 and TRBJ2-5; D tentatively fits TRBD1 or TRBD2 (5 bases each). Per germline, CDR1 DFQATT and CDR2 SNEGSKA (reference sequence). V lost 5 bases and J lost 1, with 20 bases in between. The CDR3 sequence is 16 residues long. The CDR3 sequence: CSALPPSGPLQETQYF. The CDR3 nucleotides read TGCAGTGCTCTCCCCCCATCGGGGCCCCTCCAAGAGACCCAGTACTTC.

J is TRBJ2-1 and V is TRBV7-3, with D maybe TRBD2 (6 bases). This CDR3 region has 13 residues. V shed 1 base and J shed 6 bases, with 7 bases lying between them. Germline loops: CDR1 SGHTA, CDR2 FQGTGA. DNA of the CDR3: TGTGCCAGCAGCTTAAGGAGGGGCAATGAGCAGTTCTTC. Protein product: CASSLRRGNEQFF.

The J gene is TRBJ2-2, the V gene TRBV6-5; no clear D. Looked up from germline, CDR1 is MNHEY and CDR2 is SVGAGI. The CDR3 is 12 residues long. Trimming pared 8 bases from V and 2 bases from J, leaving 6 bases between. The DNA of the CDR3 is TGTGCCAGCGGGTATAACACCGGGGAGCTGTTTTTT. It yields the protein CASGYNTGELFF.

This clonotype was seen a few times. CDR3 sequence reads: CASSLDFGTYATGELFF. In DNA, the CDR3 is TGTGCCAGCAGCTTAGATTTTGGGACCTACGCAACCGGGGAGCTGTTTTTT. V gene TRBV7-2 combines with J gene TRBJ2-2; D could derive from TRBD1 or TRBD2 (5 bases each). Germline CDR1 is SGHTA and CDR2 is FQGNSA. Trimming removed 1 base from V and 5 bases from J, with 17 bases in between. The CDR3 extends over 17 amino acids.

The CDR3 coding sequence is TGTGCCAGCAGCTTGACCCAGACACGTCCCTTCAACGAGCAGTACTTC. Its translation: CASSLTQTRPFNEQYF. V and J are TRBV7-2 and TRBJ2-7; D uncertain. Germline-derived CDR1 and CDR2 are SGHTA and FQGNSA. CDR3 length: 16 amino acids. V was trimmed by 3 bases and J by 5 bases, leaving 20 bases between them.

V usage is TRBV6-5 and J usage is TRBJ2-1, with D unclear. Germline V gene lookup returns CDR1 MNHEY and CDR2 SVGAGI. The CDR3 length is 11 residues. Between the trimmed V and J ends, which lost 6 bases and 9 bases, there was a span of 9 bases. DNA for the CDR3: TGTGCCAGCAGCCGGACCGGTGAGCAGTTCTTC. It specifies CASSRTGEQFF.

This clonotype was observed a handful of times. The rearrangement links TRBV6-2 or TRBV6-3 to TRBJ2-5; 10 bases are a match to TRBD1. After removal of 5 bases from V and 5 bases from J, the junction contained 11 bases not matched to a gene. CDR1 is MNHEY and CDR2 is SVGEGT in the germline V gene. This CDR3 has 16 residues. The CDR3 DNA sequence: TGTGCCAGCAGTCCCAGGACAGGGGGAAGTTTGGAGACCCAGTACTTC. Translated: CASSPRTGGSLETQYF.

The rearrangement uses TRBV7-8 and TRBJ1-1; D perhaps matches TRBD1 (6 bases). The CDR3 spans 14 residues. The germline V gene has CDR1 SGHVS and CDR2 FQNEAQ. The V gene lost 3 bases and the J gene lost 7 bases, with 15 bases spanning the gap. Here the CDR3 reads CASSLTTGGNEAFF. In nucleotides, the CDR3 is TGTGCCAGCAGCTTGACGACAGGAGGCAATGAAGCTTTCTTT.

This clonotype was seen more than once but under ten times. The V and J genes are TRBV20-1 and TRBJ2-7, with 10 bases identical to TRBD2. The germline V gene has CDR1 DFQATT and CDR2 SNEGSKA (reference sequence). V shed 6 bases and J 4 bases; nucleotides not matched to a gene: 12. CDR3 size: 15 residues. CDR3 loop: CSARHTLAGVYEQYF. DNA for the CDR3: TGCAGTGCCCGACACACGCTAGCGGGAGTGTACGAGCAGTACTTC.

The chain couples TRBV7-9 to TRBJ1-5; no clear D. Trimming took off 0 bases at V and 2 bases at J, with 8 bases between the two ends. This CDR3 is 15 amino acids long. The germline gives CDR1 SEHNR, CDR2 FQNEAQ (reference sequence). In DNA form, the CDR3 reads TGTGCCAGCAGCTTAGCAACTAGGGGCAATCAGCCCCAGCATTTT. As protein: CASSLATRGNQPQHF.

The chain carries TRBV4-2 and TRBJ1-1; 7 bases are shared with TRBD1. The CDR3 has 15 amino acids. Germline V gene lookup returns CDR1 LGHNA and CDR2 YNFKEQ. With V trimmed by 0 bases and J by 6 bases, 7 bases remained unmatched. CDR3 DNA: TGTGCCAGCAGCCAAGACCCTGGACAGGTTTCTGAAGCTTTCTTT. Protein: CASSQDPGQVSEAFF.

The chain is built from TRBV7-3 and TRBJ2-7; the D is unclear. The germline CDR1 and CDR2 sequences are SGHTA and FQGTGA. Deletions cut 5 bases from V and 2 bases from J, with 13 bases between. The CDR3 has 14 residues. The CDR3 DNA follows: TGTGCCAGCAGCCCTATCCCCGGGCCCTACGAGCAGTACTTC. It is translated as CASSPIPGPYEQYF.

This clonotype was found many times. The rearrangement links TRBV12-3 or TRBV12-4 to TRBJ1-1; 7 bases agree with TRBD1. The CDR3 spans 13 residues. V shed 4 bases and J 4 bases; nucleotides not matched to a gene: 3. The CDR3 sequence: CASSSRGGTEAFF. CDR3 coding DNA: TGTGCCAGCAGTTCCAGGGGGGGCACTGAAGCTTTCTTT.

This clonotype came up a few times. The chain recombines TRBV5-1 with TRBJ2-7; D perhaps matches TRBD1 (7 bases). From germline, CDR1 is SGHRS and CDR2 YFSETQ. Trimming stripped 0 bases from V and 3 bases from J, with 13 bases between. CDR3 size: 15 residues. The CDR3 nucleotides are TGCGCCAGCAGCTTGGACAGGGGTAGCGGCTACGAGCAGTACTTC. This sequence encodes CASSLDRGSGYEQYF. Full variable domain (missing parts from reference TRBV5-1 and TRBJ2-7): KAGVTQTPRYLIKTRGQQVTLSCSPISGHRSVSWYQQTPGQGLQFLFEYFSETQRNKGNFPGRFSGRQFSNSRSEMNVSTLELGDSALYLCASSLDRGSGYEQYFGPGTRLTVT.